Sequencing of this T cell receptor (beta chain) was carried out in a study of T cells in Graves' hyperthyroidism and ophthalmopathy. Clinical symptoms, serum thyroxine and TRAb, thyroid ultrasound and orbital computed tomography together formed the diagnostic basis. V lost 6 bases to trimming and J lost 3 bases; unmatched junction nucleotides: 13. The CDR3 extends over 16 amino acids. CDR1 SNHLY and CDR2 FYNNEI come from the germline V gene. RNA transcripts gave rise to amplified TCR beta CDR3 regions. First-round RT-PCR targeting the TCR CDR3 was performed with the HTBI primer set. TCRdb reprocessed the multiplex PCR reads via MiXCR and lists one record per CDR3 protein. The table includes about 500,000 distinct CDR3 sequences, roughly 14% detected once. Study results and limitations: Ophthalmopathy and stable hyperthyroidism were separated by a 13 V-J model. Among clonotypes expanded in thyroid above 0.001, most were also found in blood.

This clonotype was detected ten times or more. Antigen specificity is unknown. Source material: blood. The chain uses TRBV2 and TRBJ2-7; 8 bases map to TRBD2. The source of this sequence is a woman aged 18 to 35 with Graves' hyperthyroidism. The CDR3 bases are TGTGCCAGCAGGGGAAGACCCCGGACTAGCATCTACGAGCAGTACTTC. Its translation: CASRGRPRTSIYEQYF.